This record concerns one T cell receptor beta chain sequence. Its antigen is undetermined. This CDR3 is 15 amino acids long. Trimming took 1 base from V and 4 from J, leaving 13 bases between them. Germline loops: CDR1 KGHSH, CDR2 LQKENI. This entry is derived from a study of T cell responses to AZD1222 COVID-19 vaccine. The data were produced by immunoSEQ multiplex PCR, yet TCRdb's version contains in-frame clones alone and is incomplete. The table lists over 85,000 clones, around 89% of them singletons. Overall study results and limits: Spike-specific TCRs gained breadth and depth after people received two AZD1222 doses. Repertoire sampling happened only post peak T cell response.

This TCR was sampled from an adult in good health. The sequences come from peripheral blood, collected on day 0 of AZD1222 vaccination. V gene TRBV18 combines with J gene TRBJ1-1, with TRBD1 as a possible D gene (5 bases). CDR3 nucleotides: TGTGCCAGCTCACCACAGACAGAAAGAGGCACTGAAGCTTTCTTT. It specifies CASSPQTERGTEAFF.